The clone carrying this T cell receptor (delta chain) is deemed large. Germline-derived CDR1 and CDR2 are GEAIGNYY and EKD. This CDR3 has 19 residues. V was pared by 3 bases and J by 1 base, with 8 bases of the junction left unmatched. TCRdb re-called clones from the RT-PCR reads via CATT. The data contain under 6,500 delta-chain clones, about 1.9% of them seen just once; the ten biggest clones take up roughly a fifth. The sample is drawn from a study of gamma-delta T cells after stem cell transplantation. V usage is TRDV2 and J usage is TRDJ3, with 10 bases aligning to TRDD3. This sequence was found in a human donor. It is not recorded whose cells these are; they may come from a transplant donor. The sample comprised gamma-delta T cells. DNA of the CDR3: TGTGCCTGTGACGCAACTGGGGGATCTGGGTCCTGGGACACCCGACAGATGTTTTTC. The encoded protein is CACDATGGSGSWDTRQMFF.